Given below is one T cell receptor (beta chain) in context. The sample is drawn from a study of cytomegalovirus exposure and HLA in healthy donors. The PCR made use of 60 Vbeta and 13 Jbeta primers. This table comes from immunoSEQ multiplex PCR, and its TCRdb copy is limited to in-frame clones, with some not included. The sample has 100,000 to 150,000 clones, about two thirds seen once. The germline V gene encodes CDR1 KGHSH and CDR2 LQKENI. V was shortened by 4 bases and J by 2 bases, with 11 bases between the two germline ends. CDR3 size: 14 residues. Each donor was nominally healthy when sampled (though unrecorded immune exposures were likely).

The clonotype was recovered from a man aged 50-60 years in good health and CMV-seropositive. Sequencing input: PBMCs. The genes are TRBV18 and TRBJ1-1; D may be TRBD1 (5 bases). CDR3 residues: CASSQTASNTEAFF. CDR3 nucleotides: TGTGCCAGCTCACAGACAGCCTCTAACACTGAAGCTTTCTTT. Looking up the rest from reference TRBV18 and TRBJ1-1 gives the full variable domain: NAGVMQNPRHLVRRRGQEARLRCSPMKGHSHVYWYRQLPEEGLKFMVYLQKENIIDESGMPKERFSAEFPKEGPSILRIQQVVRGDSAAYFCASSQTASNTEAFFGQGTRLTVV.